The following is a T cell receptor beta chain sequence with its context. The method was immunoSEQ multiplex PCR; TCRdb's version includes in-frame clones alone and lacks a portion of them. This sample has over 60,000 clones; around 93% occur once, and the top ten carry around 1.7%. The data were taken from a study of OX40 agonist ivuxolimab in advanced cancers. This CDR3 is 17 amino acids long. V lost 4 bases to trimming and J lost 4 bases; unmatched junction nucleotides: 13. Germline V lookup: CDR1 MRHNA, CDR2 SNTAGT. The sequence came from an adult with an advanced solid tumor such as melanoma, head and neck, liver or kidney cancer. This chain uses TRBV6-4 with TRBJ1-5; 7 bases match TRBD1. The source material was CD4+ or CD8+ T cells sorted from blood, sampled in a trial of the OX40 agonist ivuxolimab. The CDR3 here is CASSVPNDRELNQPQHF. DNA for the CDR3: TGTGCCAGCAGTGTCCCAAACGACAGGGAACTAAATCAGCCCCAGCATTTT.